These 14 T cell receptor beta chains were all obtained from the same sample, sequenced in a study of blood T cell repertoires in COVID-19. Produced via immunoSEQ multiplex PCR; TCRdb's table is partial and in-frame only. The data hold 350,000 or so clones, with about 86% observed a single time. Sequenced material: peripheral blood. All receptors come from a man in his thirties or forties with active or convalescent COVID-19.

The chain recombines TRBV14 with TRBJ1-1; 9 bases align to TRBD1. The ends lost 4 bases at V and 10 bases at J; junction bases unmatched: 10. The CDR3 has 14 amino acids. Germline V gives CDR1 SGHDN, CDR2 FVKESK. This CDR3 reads CASSPGTGLLGAFF. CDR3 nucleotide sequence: TGTGCCAGCAGCCCCGGGACAGGGCTGTTAGGAGCTTTCTTT. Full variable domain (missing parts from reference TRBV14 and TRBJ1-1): EAGVTQFPSHSVIEKGQTVTLRCDPISGHDNLYWYRRVMGKEIKFLLHFVKESKQDESGMPNNRFLAERTGGTYSTLKVQPAELEDSGVYFCASSPGTGLLGAFFGQGTRLTVV.

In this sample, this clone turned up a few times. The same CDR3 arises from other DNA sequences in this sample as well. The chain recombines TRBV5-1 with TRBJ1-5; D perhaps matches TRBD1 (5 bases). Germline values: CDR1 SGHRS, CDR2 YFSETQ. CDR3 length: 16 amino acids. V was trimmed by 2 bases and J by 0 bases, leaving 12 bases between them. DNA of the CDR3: TGCGCCAGCAGCTTCCAGGGCCCATATAGCAATCAGCCCCAGCATTTT. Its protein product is CASSFQGPYSNQPQHF.

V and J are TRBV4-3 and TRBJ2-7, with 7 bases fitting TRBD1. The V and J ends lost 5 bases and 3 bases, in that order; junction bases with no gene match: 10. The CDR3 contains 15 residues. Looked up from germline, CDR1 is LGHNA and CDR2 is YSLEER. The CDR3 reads CASSDGTEGHYEQYF. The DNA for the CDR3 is TGCGCCAGCAGCGATGGGACAGAAGGCCACTACGAGCAGTACTTC.

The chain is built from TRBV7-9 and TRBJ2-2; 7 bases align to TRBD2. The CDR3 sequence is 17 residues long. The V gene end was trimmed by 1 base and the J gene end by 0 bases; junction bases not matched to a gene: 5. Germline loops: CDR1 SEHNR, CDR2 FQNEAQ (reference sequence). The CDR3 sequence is CASSLGWDYANTGELFF. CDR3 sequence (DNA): TGTGCCAGCAGCTTAGGTTGGGACTACGCGAACACCGGGGAGCTGTTTTTT.

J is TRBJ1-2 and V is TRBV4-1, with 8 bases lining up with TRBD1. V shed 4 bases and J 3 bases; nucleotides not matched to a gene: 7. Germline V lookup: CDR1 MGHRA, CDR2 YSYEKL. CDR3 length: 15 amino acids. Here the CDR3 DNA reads TGCGCCAGCAGCCGAGGACAGGGATCCGACTATGGCTACACCTTC. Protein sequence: CASSRGQGSDYGYTF.

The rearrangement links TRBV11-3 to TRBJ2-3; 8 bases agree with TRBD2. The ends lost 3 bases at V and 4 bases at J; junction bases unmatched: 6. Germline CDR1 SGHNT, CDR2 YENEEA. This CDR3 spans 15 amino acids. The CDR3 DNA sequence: TGTGCCAGCAGCTTGGGCGGGGGGAGGTCAGATACGCAGTATTTT. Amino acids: CASSLGGGRSDTQYF.

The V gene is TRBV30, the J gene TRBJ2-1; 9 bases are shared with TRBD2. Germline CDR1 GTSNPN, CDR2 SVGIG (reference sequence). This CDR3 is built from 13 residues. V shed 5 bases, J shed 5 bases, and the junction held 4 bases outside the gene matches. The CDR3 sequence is CAWWTSANNEQFF. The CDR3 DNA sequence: TGTGCCTGGTGGACTAGCGCTAACAATGAGCAGTTCTTC.

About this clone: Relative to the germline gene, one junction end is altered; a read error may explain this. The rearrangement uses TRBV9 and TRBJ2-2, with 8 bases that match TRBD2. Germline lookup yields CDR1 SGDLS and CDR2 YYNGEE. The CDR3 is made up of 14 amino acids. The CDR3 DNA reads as TGTGCCAGCAGCGAACAGCGGGAGCACCGGGGAGCTGTTTTT. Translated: CASSEQREHRGAVF. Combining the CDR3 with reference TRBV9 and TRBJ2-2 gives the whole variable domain DSGVTQTPKHLITATGQRVTLRCSPRSGDLSVYWYQQSLDQGLQFLIQYYNGEERAKGNILERFSAQQFPDLHSELNLSSLELGDSALYFCASSEQREHRGAVFGEGSRLTVL.

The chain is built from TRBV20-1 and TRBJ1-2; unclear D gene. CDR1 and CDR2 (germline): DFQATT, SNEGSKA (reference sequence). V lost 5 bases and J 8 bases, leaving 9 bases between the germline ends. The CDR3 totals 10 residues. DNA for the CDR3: TGCAGTGCTGGCGGGCGGGGCTACACCTTC. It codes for CSAGGRGYTF.

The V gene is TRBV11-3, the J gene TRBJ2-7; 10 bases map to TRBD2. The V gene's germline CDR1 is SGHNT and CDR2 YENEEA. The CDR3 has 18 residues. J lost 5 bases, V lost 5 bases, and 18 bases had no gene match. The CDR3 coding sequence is TGTGCCAGCAGCCACCCCGCTAGCGGGGGCCCTAGGGGGGACGAGCAGTACTTC. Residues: CASSHPASGGPRGDEQYF.

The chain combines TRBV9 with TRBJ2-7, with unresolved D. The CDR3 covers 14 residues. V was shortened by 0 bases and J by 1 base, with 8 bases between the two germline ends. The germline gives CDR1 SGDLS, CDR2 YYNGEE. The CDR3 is CASSVGGVSYEQYF. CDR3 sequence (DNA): TGTGCCAGCAGCGTAGGTGGAGTTTCCTACGAGCAGTACTTC.

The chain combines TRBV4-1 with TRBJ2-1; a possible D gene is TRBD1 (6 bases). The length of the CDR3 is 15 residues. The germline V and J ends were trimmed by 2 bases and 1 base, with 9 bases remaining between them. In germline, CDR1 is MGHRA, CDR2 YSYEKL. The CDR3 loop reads CASSQLGASYNEQFF. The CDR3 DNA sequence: TGCGCCAGCAGCCAATTGGGGGCTTCCTACAATGAGCAGTTCTTC.

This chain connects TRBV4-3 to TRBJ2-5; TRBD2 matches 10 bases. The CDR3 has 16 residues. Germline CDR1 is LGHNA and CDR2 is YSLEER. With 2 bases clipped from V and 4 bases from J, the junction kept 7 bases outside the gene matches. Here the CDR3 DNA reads TGCGCCAGCAGCCAAAACGGGGCTAGCGGGAGAGAGACCCAGTACTTC. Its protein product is CASSQNGASGRETQYF.

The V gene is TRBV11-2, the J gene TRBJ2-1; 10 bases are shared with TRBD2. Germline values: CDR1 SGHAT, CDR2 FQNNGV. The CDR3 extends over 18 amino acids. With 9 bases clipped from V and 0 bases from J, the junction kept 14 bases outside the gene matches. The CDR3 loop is CASERGLAVPSSYNEQFF. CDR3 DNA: TGTGCCAGTGAACGTGGACTAGCGGTCCCGAGCTCCTACAATGAGCAGTTCTTC. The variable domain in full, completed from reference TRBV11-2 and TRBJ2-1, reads EAGVAQSPRYKIIEKRQSVAFWCNPISGHATLYWYQQILGQGPKLLIQFQNNGVVDDSQLPKDRFSAERLKGVDSTLKIQPAKLEDSAVYLCASERGLAVPSSYNEQFFGPGTRLTVL.